This TCR beta chain was obtained from a study of cytomegalovirus exposure and HLA in healthy donors. Findings and caveats of the study: Whilst most TCR sequences proved rare, a subset of public TCRs occurred across many donors.

Assay used: immunoSEQ multiplex PCR; TCRdb lists only in-frame clones, some missing. The table lists over 150,000 clones, 75% to 90% of them singletons, with 20% to 25% in the top ten. Germline V gene lookup returns CDR1 SGDLS and CDR2 YYNGEE. This CDR3 has 12 residues. V dropped 7 bases and J dropped 1 base, with 8 bases sitting between them. This clone was detected only a few times. The antigen remains undetermined. Sequenced: PBMCs. The clonotype originates from a man in his late teens or twenties in good health and CMV-seropositive. The genes are TRBV9 and TRBJ1-1; D gene uncertain. CDR3 sequence reads: CASGDSNTEAFF. The CDR3 region has the DNA TGTGCCAGCGGCGACTCGAACACTGAAGCTTTCTTT. Full variable domain (rest looked up from reference TRBV9 and TRBJ1-1): DSGVTQTPKHLITATGQRVTLRCSPRSGDLSVYWYQQSLDQGLQFLIQYYNGEERAKGNILERFSAQQFPDLHSELNLSSLELGDSALYFCASGDSNTEAFFGQGTRLTVV.